The 10 T cell receptor beta chains below come from one sample, sequenced in a study of blood T cells in healthy people across ages. The use of a sample-barcoded 5' primer and a J-beta primer mix characterized a second PCR of about 7 to 12 cycles. TCRdb used MiXCR to reprocess the 5' RACE reads, holding one entry per CDR3 protein. The sample shows about a million distinct CDR3 sequences, 35% to 40% of them seen only once. The specimen was blood. These receptors were obtained from a man between 18 and 29 years old in good health.

The chain joins TRBV9 to TRBJ2-7; 7 bases fit TRBD2. Losses at the gene ends were 0 bases for V and 2 bases for J; bases not matched to a gene: 5. The CDR3 consists of 15 residues. CDR1 SGDLS and CDR2 YYNGEE come from the germline V gene. CDR3: CASSVGAGDPYEQYF. DNA of the CDR3: TGTGCCAGCAGCGTAGGGGCGGGGGATCCCTACGAGCAGTACTTC.

The chain combines TRBV30 with TRBJ1-1; weak D call: TRBD1 (6 bases). Germline CDR1 and CDR2: GTSNPN and SVGIG (reference sequence). CDR3 length: 18 residues. V dropped 1 base and J dropped 10 bases, with 31 bases sitting between them. CDR3 region: CAWSDKSGTRGFPRGAFF. Written as DNA, the CDR3 is TGTGCCTGGAGTGATAAATCCGGGACAAGGGGATTTCCTCGGGGAGCTTTCTTT.

The chain joins TRBV3-1 to TRBJ2-3; maybe TRBD2 (6 bases). Germline assignment: CDR1 LGHDT and CDR2 YNNKEL (reference sequence). Trimming took off 0 bases at V and 0 bases at J, with 10 bases between the two ends. The CDR3 length is 16 residues. This CDR3 reads CASSQDWGTSTDTQYF. DNA of the CDR3: TGTGCCAGCAGCCAAGATTGGGGGACTAGCACAGATACGCAGTATTTT.

The CDR3 loop is CASHKGVNQPQHF. The CDR3 coding sequence is TGTGCCAGTCACAAGGGCGTCAATCAGCCCCAGCATTTT. The V gene is TRBV7-3, the J gene TRBJ1-5; D is ambiguous. The V gene lost 9 bases and the J gene lost 3 bases, with 12 bases spanning the gap. Germline V lookup: CDR1 SGHTA, CDR2 FQGTGA. There are 13 residues in the CDR3.

CDR3 nucleotides: TGTGCCAGCAGCCAAGAAGGGCAACCGGGGGAGCAGTACTTC. Its translation: CASSQEGQPGEQYF. The chain recombines TRBV3-1 with TRBJ2-5, with a weak D call TRBD2 (6 bases). The CDR3 is 14 amino acids. Trimming stripped 0 bases from V and 11 bases from J, with 16 bases between. Germline V CDR1 and CDR2: LGHDT, YNNKEL (reference sequence).

The chain uses TRBV10-3 and TRBJ1-2, with D hard to call. This CDR3 comprises 11 residues. Per the germline V gene, CDR1 is ENHRY and CDR2 is SYGVKD. With 4 bases removed from V and 8 bases from J, the gap between germline ends came to 8 bases. The CDR3 bases are TGTGCCATCAGTGGAGATCCGGGCTACACCTTC. Translation: CAISGDPGYTF.

J is TRBJ1-3 and V is TRBV5-1; D unclear. Trimming left V 3 bases short and J 8 bases short, with 12 bases between. From germline, CDR1 is SGHRS and CDR2 YFSETQ. The CDR3 sequence is 13 residues long. Here the CDR3 DNA reads TGCGCCAGCAGCTGGCAAGAAGGCGACACCATATATTTT. Encoded protein: CASSWQEGDTIYF.

This clonotype was seen at least ten times. The CDR3 loop reads CASSQDTSRDTQYF. The CDR3 region has the DNA TGCGCCAGCAGCCAAGACACTAGCAGAGACACGCAGTATTTT. J is TRBJ2-3 and V is TRBV4-3, with a tentative D call TRBD2 (6 bases). The germline V gene encodes CDR1 LGHNA and CDR2 YSLEER. With 0 bases removed from V and 9 bases from J, the gap between germline ends came to 13 bases. CDR3 length: 14 amino acids.

Details on this clonotype: An end of the junction differs from the germline gene, which may be a read error. The V call is TRBV2, the J call TRBJ1-1; tentatively, D is TRBD1 (5 bases). Germline lookup yields CDR1 SNHLY and CDR2 FYNNEI. This CDR3 has 15 amino acids. The chain's CDR3 is CASREAGRLNTEAFF. CDR3 DNA sequence: TGTGCCAGCAGGGAAGCGGGACGCTTGAACACTGAAGCTTTCTTT.

The chain joins TRBV20-1 to TRBJ2-7, with 12 bases lining up with TRBD2. Germline loops: CDR1 DFQATT, CDR2 SNEGSKA (reference sequence). V dropped 6 bases and J dropped 1; count of bases not matched to a gene: 16. This CDR3 region has 18 residues. As DNA, the CDR3 is TGCAGTGCCCCCTCTAAAACCCCGACTAGCGGGGGATCCTACGAGCAGTACTTC. This sequence encodes CSAPSKTPTSGGSYEQYF.